Shown below are 31 T cell receptor beta chains from a single sample sequenced in a study of molecular identifiers for immune sequencing clone quantification. TCRdb re-analysed the PCR reads in MiXCR, keeping a single row per CDR3 protein. The repertoire includes over 300,000 distinct CDR3 sequences, over 20% of them detected once, and 0.74% sits in the top ten. Sequences were obtained from naive CD8+ T cells from blood, with Jurkat cell RNA spiked in. Regarding subset: FACS-sorted CD8+CD4-CCR7+CD45RA+ naive T cells. The receptors stem from a human donor in good health. Some libraries in this study had Jurkat cell RNA spiked in.

This clonotype has a count of ten or more. The chain combines TRBV5-6 with TRBJ1-6; 9 bases are a match to TRBD1. From germline, CDR1 is SGHDT and CDR2 YYEEEE. This CDR3 region has 14 residues. The ends lost 4 bases at V and 9 bases at J; junction bases unmatched: 5. The CDR3 DNA follows: TGTGCCAGCAGCCCGGACAGGGGAGGTTCACCCCTCCACTTT. This gives the protein CASSPDRGGSPLHF. The complete variable domain, with remaining parts taken from reference TRBV5-6 and TRBJ1-6, reads DAGVTQSPTHLIKTRGQQVTLRCSPKSGHDTVSWYQQALGQGPQFIFQYYEEEERQRGNFPDRFSGHQFPNYSSELNVNALLLGDSALYLCASSPDRGGSPLHFGNGTRLTVT.

The chain has TRBV28 and TRBJ2-7, with D possibly called TRBD1 or TRBD2 (6 bases each). Per germline, CDR1 MDHEN and CDR2 SYDVKM. The CDR3 length is 15 residues. V was cut by 2 bases and J by 5 bases, with 16 bases left in between. The CDR3 region is CASSLRGAPGDEQYF. In DNA, the CDR3 is TGTGCCAGCAGTTTAAGGGGGGCCCCTGGTGACGAGCAGTACTTC.

The chain is built from TRBV24-1 and TRBJ2-1; D possibly corresponds to TRBD2 (7 bases). CDR1 and CDR2 (germline): KGHDR, SFDVKD. The CDR3 has 15 amino acids. V was cut by 7 bases and J by 4 bases, with 16 bases left in between. As DNA, the CDR3 is TGTGCCACCAGCATAGGGGGGGGCTTTTACAATGAGCAGTTCTTC. Its protein product is CATSIGGGFYNEQFF.

This chain uses TRBV20-1 with TRBJ2-5; TRBD2 aligns across 9 bases. The CDR3 consists of 15 residues. J gave up 0 bases and V 5 bases, and 7 bases lay outside the gene matches. The germline CDR1 and CDR2 sequences are DFQATT and SNEGSKA (reference sequence). Here the CDR3 DNA reads TGCAGTGCTGAGCGGGAGGCTCGGTACCAAGAGACCCAGTACTTC. Protein product: CSAEREARYQETQYF.

There are many counts of this clonotype. The gene calls are TRBV14 and TRBJ2-5; maybe TRBD2 (5 bases). Germline V gene lookup returns CDR1 SGHDN and CDR2 FVKESK. The CDR3 runs to 14 residues. Trimming removed 0 bases at V and 5 bases at J, with 10 bases between. The CDR3 loop is CASSQENREETQYF. CDR3 nucleotide sequence: TGTGCCAGCAGCCAAGAAAATAGGGAGGAGACCCAGTACTTC.

This clonotype was detected only once. The conserved closing phenylalanine or tryptophan is absent in this CDR3, likely reflecting a read error. The gene calls are TRBV4-3 and TRBJ2-7, with D unclear. This CDR3 is 13 amino acids long. The V end lost 3 bases, the J end lost 2 bases, and 8 bases lay between the germline ends. CDR1 LGHNA and CDR2 YSLEER come from the germline V gene. This chain's CDR3 is CASSQALPYEQYS. CDR3 bases: TGCGCCAGCAGCCAGGCATTGCCCTACGAGCAGTACTCC.

This clonotype was observed many times. V and J are TRBV9 and TRBJ2-2; D call uncertain. CDR1 SGDLS and CDR2 YYNGEE come from the germline V gene. The CDR3 has 13 residues. V was pared by 0 bases and J by 5 bases, with 5 bases between. The CDR3 bases are TGTGCCAGCAGCGTAGGGGGAACCGGGGAGCTGTTTTTT. Residues: CASSVGGTGELFF.

Note on this clonotype: Germline is not matched at one junction end, which may reflect a read error. This sequence joins TRBV7-2 and TRBJ2-5; D is ambiguous. The CDR3 runs to 13 residues. Germline CDR1 reads SGHTA; CDR2 reads FQGNSA. The CDR3 spells CASSLEPQGTQYF. CDR3 nucleotide sequence: TGTGCCAGCAGCTTAGAGCCGCAAGGGACCCAGTACTTC.

This clonotype was detected many times. This chain connects TRBV29-1 to TRBJ2-7; D possibly corresponds to TRBD2 (5 bases). The CDR3 is 11 residues long. CDR1 and CDR2 (germline): SQVTM, ANQGSEA. The germline V and J ends were trimmed by 3 bases and 7 bases, with 10 bases remaining between them. CDR3: CSVEGVGEQYF. The DNA of the CDR3 is TGCAGCGTTGAGGGAGTGGGAGAGCAGTACTTC.

The V and J genes are TRBV10-3 and TRBJ2-7, with 7 positions matching TRBD2. Germline-derived CDR1 and CDR2 are ENHRY and SYGVKD. This CDR3 spans 13 amino acids. Germline trimming cut 3 bases from V and 2 bases from J; bases unmatched to any gene: 1. The chain's CDR3 is CAISDGGAYEQYF. CDR3 DNA: TGTGCCATCAGTGATGGGGGGGCCTACGAGCAGTACTTC.

CDR3 DNA sequence: TGTGCCAGCAGTAACCCCACCGAAGACACTAGCGGGCGTAGCACAGATACGCAGTATTTT. Translating gives CASSNPTEDTSGRSTDTQYF. The chain carries TRBV2 and TRBJ2-3; TRBD2 matches at 9 bases. Germline V gene sequence: CDR1 SNHLY, CDR2 FYNNEI. The CDR3 runs 20 residues. After removal of 5 bases from V and 0 bases from J, the junction contained 18 bases not matched to a gene.

Worth noting for this clonotype: Germline is not matched at one junction end, which may reflect a read error. The V call is TRBV24-1, the J call TRBJ2-1, with 11 positions matching TRBD2. The germline gives CDR1 KGHDR, CDR2 SFDVKD. The length of the CDR3 is 16 residues. The CDR3 is CATSDFETSGDNEKFF. DNA for the CDR3: TGTGCCACCAGTGATTTTGAGACTAGCGGGGACAATGAGAAGTTCTTC.

This clonotype was observed a handful of times. V is TRBV6-1 and J is TRBJ1-1; TRBD1 might be the D (6 bases). Trimming shortened V by 6 bases and J by 6 bases, and 14 bases separated the two germline ends. The germline gives CDR1 MNHNS, CDR2 SASEGT. This CDR3 has 13 residues. The CDR3 region is CASRGGGGAEAFF. DNA of the CDR3: TGTGCCAGCAGGGGGGGCGGGGGGGCTGAAGCTTTCTTT.

The sample holds a few counts of this clonotype. The rearrangement joins TRBV11-2 to TRBJ1-1; D remains unclear. The germline V and J ends were trimmed by 4 bases and 4 bases, with 13 bases remaining between them. This CDR3 has 14 residues. Germline CDR1 SGHAT, CDR2 FQNNGV. CDR3 sequence reads: CASSSPKGGTEAFF. Written as DNA, the CDR3 is TGTGCCAGCAGCTCCCCCAAAGGCGGCACTGAAGCTTTCTTT. Full variable domain (rest looked up from reference TRBV11-2 and TRBJ1-1): EAGVAQSPRYKIIEKRQSVAFWCNPISGHATLYWYQQILGQGPKLLIQFQNNGVVDDSQLPKDRFSAERLKGVDSTLKIQPAKLEDSAVYLCASSSPKGGTEAFFGQGTRLTVV.

The chain is built from TRBV12-3 or TRBV12-4 and TRBJ1-5, with D unresolved. The CDR3 consists of 14 residues. V lost 2 bases, J lost 5 bases, and 10 bases lay in between. In DNA form, the CDR3 reads TGTGCCAGCAGTTTAAGGCAGCCTCATCAGCCCCAGCATTTT. Translating gives CASSLRQPHQPQHF.

CDR3 bases: TGTGCTAGTGGTTTTGAGAAGTTCGGGAAGTACTACGAGCAGTACTTC. Amino acids: CASGFEKFGKYYEQYF. The chain links TRBV12-5 to TRBJ2-7; a weak D match, TRBD2 (5 bases). Germline V lookup: CDR1 LGHNT, CDR2 FRNRAP. V lost 3 bases, J lost 3 bases, and 18 bases lay in between. This CDR3 region has 16 residues.

This clonotype was recorded many times. The chain is built from TRBV4-3 and TRBJ2-6; D is unclear. This CDR3 is built from 14 residues. Trimming pared 1 base from V and 3 bases from J, leaving 4 bases between. Per germline, CDR1 LGHNA and CDR2 YSLEER. CDR3 loop: CASSQALGANVLTF. The DNA for the CDR3 is TGCGCCAGCAGCCAAGCTCTTGGGGCCAACGTCCTGACTTTC.

With respect to this clonotype: This clone may be a read error of a much larger clone one base away. The J gene is TRBJ1-1, the V gene TRBV7-9; TRBD1 aligns across 7 bases. Looked up from germline, CDR1 is SEHNR and CDR2 is FQNEAQ (reference sequence). This CDR3 is built from 14 residues. The CDR3 here is CASSSGTANAEAFF. CDR3 nucleotide sequence: TGTGCCAGCAGCTCTGGGACAGCGAACGCTGAAGCTTTCTTT.

This clonotype was counted only a few times. The V and J genes are TRBV24-1 and TRBJ2-2, with 10 bases fitting TRBD1. Germline CDR1 and CDR2: KGHDR and SFDVKD. The CDR3 sequence is 16 residues long. V lost 3 bases and J lost 6; bases outside the gene matches: 6. The CDR3 reads CATSDDQGTGAGELFF. In DNA form, the CDR3 reads TGTGCCACCAGTGATGATCAAGGGACAGGGGCCGGGGAGCTGTTTTTT.

This clonotype was seen only a few times. J is TRBJ2-3 and V is TRBV4-3; 7 bases are a match to TRBD2. The CDR3 covers 16 residues. Germline CDR1 and CDR2: LGHNA and YSLEER. Unmatched junction bases numbered 6, after V lost 0 bases and J lost 3 bases. CDR3 sequence reads: CASSQDYGRRTDTQYF. In DNA form, the CDR3 reads TGCGCCAGCAGCCAAGATTACGGGAGGCGGACAGATACGCAGTATTTT.

Concerning this clonotype itself: One end of the junction is discordant with germline, which a read error may explain. The chain couples TRBV7-9 to TRBJ2-7; tentatively, D is TRBD1 (6 bases). CDR3 size: 15 residues. From germline, CDR1 is SEHNR and CDR2 FQNEAQ (reference sequence). CDR3 sequence (DNA): TGTGCCAGCAGCTTACAGGGGTTAGGTACCTACGCGCAGTACTTC. Translation: CASSLQGLGTYAQYF.

This clonotype appeared a few times. The chain employs TRBV29-1 and TRBJ2-3; 12 bases are shared with TRBD2. The CDR3 totals 15 residues. With V trimmed by 2 bases and J by 4 bases, 4 bases remained unmatched. Germline assignment: CDR1 SQVTM and CDR2 ANQGSEA. Here the CDR3 reads CSVETTSGSSDTQYF. The CDR3 nucleotides are TGCAGCGTTGAAACGACTAGCGGGAGTTCAGATACGCAGTATTTT.

The V call is TRBV25-1, the J call TRBJ2-7, with no clear D. The germline V gene encodes CDR1 MGHDK and CDR2 SYGVNS. The CDR3 runs to 11 residues. Trimming removed 4 bases at V and 7 bases at J, with 8 bases between. For the CDR3, the DNA is TGTGCCAGCAGTGTCACGTGGGAGCAGTACTTC. Its protein is CASSVTWEQYF.

The rearrangement links TRBV4-3 to TRBJ2-3, with D possibly being TRBD2 (6 bases). CDR3 length: 14 residues. Germline CDR1 reads LGHNA; CDR2 reads YSLEER. The ends were cut back, 8 bases at V and 1 base at J, with 13 bases in the middle. The DNA of the CDR3 is TGCGCCAGCTCCCCCGGGAGTGGCACAGATACGCAGTATTTT. This codes for CASSPGSGTDTQYF.

V gene TRBV27 combines with J gene TRBJ2-3; 11 nucleotides match TRBD2. The trim removed 6 bases at V and 3 bases at J, leaving 8 bases unmatched. Germline CDR1 MNHEY, CDR2 SMNVEV (reference sequence). This CDR3 has 16 residues. As DNA, the CDR3 is TGTGCCAGCAGGGCATATAGCGGGGGGGCTACAGATACGCAGTATTTT. Its protein is CASRAYSGGATDTQYF.

At least ten counts were recorded for this clonotype. The J gene is TRBJ2-7, the V gene TRBV7-9; D is unresolved. Trimming removed 5 bases at V and 2 bases at J, with 13 bases between. CDR3 length equals 14 residues. Germline lookup yields CDR1 SEHNR and CDR2 FQNEAQ (reference sequence). CDR3 DNA sequence: TGTGCCAGCAGCCCAAGGACGGACGCCTACGAGCAGTACTTC. This codes for CASSPRTDAYEQYF.

Note on this clonotype: One base away lies a much larger clone, so this may be a sequencing read error. The CDR3 bases are TGTGCCAGCAGTTACGTCCGGGGAGGAACTGAAGTTTTCTTT. It translates to CASSYVRGGTEVFF. This chain uses TRBV6-2 or TRBV6-3 with TRBJ1-1; no clear D. Germline V gives CDR1 MNHEY, CDR2 SVGEGT. The CDR3 totals 14 residues.

At least ten counts were recorded for this clonotype. CDR3 bases: TGTGCCAGCAGTTCCCCGCGAGGCACCTACGAGCAGTACTTC. Encoded protein: CASSSPRGTYEQYF. J is TRBJ2-7 and V is TRBV6-5, with D hard to call. The CDR3 consists of 14 residues. With 4 bases removed from V and 2 bases from J, the gap between germline ends came to 12 bases. Per the germline V gene, CDR1 is MNHEY and CDR2 is SVGAGI.

The chain couples TRBV12-3 or TRBV12-4 to TRBJ1-1; D possibly corresponds to TRBD1 (6 bases). Trimming removed 7 bases at V and 4 bases at J, with 22 bases between. The CDR3 has 16 residues. The CDR3 protein is CASTPPWGGATTEAFF. The DNA for the CDR3 is TGTGCCAGCACCCCACCGTGGGGGGGCGCGACCACTGAAGCTTTCTTT.

Ten or more counts support this clonotype. This chain joins TRBV7-9 and TRBJ2-3, with 8 bases aligning to TRBD1. V gave up 0 bases and J gave up 2 bases; unmatched junction bases: 4. Per the germline V gene, CDR1 is SEHNR and CDR2 is FQNEAQ (reference sequence). CDR3 length equals 16 residues. The CDR3 bases are TGTGCCAGCAGCTTAGCGTTGACAGGGGACACAGATACGCAGTATTTT. It translates to CASSLALTGDTDTQYF.

This clonotype was recorded at least ten times. This chain uses TRBV19 with TRBJ1-3; no definite D call. V shed 5 bases and J shed 0 bases, with 8 bases lying between them. The CDR3 has 14 residues. CDR1 and CDR2 from the germline V gene are LNHDA and SQIVND (reference sequence). As DNA, the CDR3 is TGTGCCAGTAGTGTGGGAGTCTCTGGAAACACCATATATTTT. It specifies CASSVGVSGNTIYF. The full variable domain, in which reference TRBV19 and TRBJ1-3 provide the parts outside the CDR3, is DGGITQSPKYLFRKEGQNVTLSCEQNLNHDAMYWYRQDPGQGLRLIYYSQIVNDFQKGDIAEGYSVSREKKESFPLTVTSAQKNPTAFYLCASSVGVSGNTIYFGEGSWLTVV.